This TCR beta chain was identified in a study of Graves' ophthalmopathy and Graves' hyperthyroidism. RNA served as the template for amplifying TCR beta CDR3 regions. RT-PCR was first run with HTBI primers, then multiplex PCR in a second round. TCRdb itself ran the multiplex PCR reads through MiXCR, one entry per CDR3 protein. The sample has 400,000 or so distinct CDR3 sequences; about 17% are singletons. This clonotype was detected ten times or more. Its antigen is as yet unknown. No ophthalmopathy within 18 months of follow-up signified stable hyperthyroidism. Only newly diagnosed hyperthyroidism patients aged 18 to 65, with under 2 months' duration, were enrolled. A diagnosis was made from clinical symptoms together with serum thyroxine, TRAb, thyroid ultrasound and orbital computed tomography. Study-wide results and limits: Most thyroid-expanded clonotypes exceeding 0.001 frequency were also found in blood.

V lost 0 bases, J lost 2 bases, and 12 bases lay in between. Per germline, CDR1 SGDLS and CDR2 YYNGEE. The CDR3 is made up of 15 amino acids. The specimen sequenced was peripheral blood. The V call is TRBV9, the J call TRBJ2-7; TRBD1 is a possible D gene (5 bases). The source of this sequence is an adult woman with stable Graves' hyperthyroidism. CDR3 sequence (DNA): TGTGCCAGCAGCGTAGATGTTGGGGCCCCCTACGAGCAGTACTTC. Residues: CASSVDVGAPYEQYF.